A selection of T cell receptor beta chains follows, all from one sample in a study of blood T cell repertoires in COVID-19. The method was immunoSEQ multiplex PCR; TCRdb's version includes in-frame clones alone and lacks a portion of them. Of about 110,000 clones listed, roughly 90% are singletons. What was sequenced was peripheral blood. These TCRs come from a woman in her 70s who had recovered from COVID-19. The CDR3 runs from the conserved cysteine through the conserved F or W. Fields, in order: J gene, D gene, V gene, clone size, CDR3 DNA, CDR3 protein. A D gene is named only where the DNA matches it firmly. Clone size is shown for a subset of rows, as once, few, many or a class of expanded clone.

J gene: TRBJ2-1; D gene: -; V gene: TRBV28; clone size: -; CDR3 DNA: TGTGCCAGCCCCCCTAAGATTACAGGGAACAATGAGCAGTTCTTC; CDR3 protein: CASPPKITGNNEQFF
J gene: TRBJ2-7; D gene: TRBD1; V gene: TRBV7-2; clone size: -; CDR3 DNA: TGTGCCAGCAGCTCGAATGGGGGGACAGGGTACGAGCAGTACTTC; CDR3 protein: CASSSNGGTGYEQYF
J gene: TRBJ2-1; D gene: TRBD1; V gene: TRBV7-3; clone size: -; CDR3 DNA: TGTGCCAGCAGCTCGGACAGGGGATTGGTAAATGAGCAGTTCTTC; CDR3 protein: CASSSDRGLVNEQFF
J gene: TRBJ1-6; D gene: TRBD1; V gene: TRBV7-9; clone size: -; CDR3 DNA: TGTGCCAGCAGCTTAGCCCCGACAGGGGCGAGGGGTTCACCCCTCCACTTT; CDR3 protein: CASSLAPTGARGSPLHF
J gene: TRBJ2-5; D gene: TRBD2; V gene: TRBV9; clone size: -; CDR3 DNA: TGTGCCAGCAGCGTCGGCGGCGGGGGGGTGCAAGAGACCCAGTACTTC; CDR3 protein: CASSVGGGGVQETQYF
J gene: TRBJ2-7; D gene: -; V gene: TRBV12-2; clone size: -; CDR3 DNA: TGTGCAAGTCGCTTCCGGCCAGGCAAACCCTACGAGCAGTACTTC; CDR3 protein: CASRFRPGKPYEQYF
J gene: TRBJ1-2; D gene: -; V gene: TRBV5-6; clone size: once; CDR3 DNA: TGTGCCAGCAGCCAAACAGGGCGGGGCTACACCTTC; CDR3 protein: CASSQTGRGYTF
J gene: TRBJ2-5; D gene: -; V gene: TRBV7-2; clone size: -; CDR3 DNA: TGTGCCAGCAGCTTAGGGGGCAGGGTCGGTCAAGAGACCCAGTACTTC; CDR3 protein: CASSLGGRVGQETQYF
J gene: TRBJ1-4; D gene: TRBD1; V gene: TRBV5-4; clone size: -; CDR3 DNA: TGTGCCAGCAGCTTGGGGGGACAGGGACGTGAAAAACTGTTTTTT; CDR3 protein: CASSLGGQGREKLFF
J gene: TRBJ2-3; D gene: -; V gene: TRBV11-3; clone size: -; CDR3 DNA: TGTGCCAGCAGCTTAGGGGCAGCTCCTAGCACAGATACGCAGTATTTT; CDR3 protein: CASSLGAAPSTDTQYF
J gene: TRBJ1-1; D gene: -; V gene: TRBV5-1; clone size: -; CDR3 DNA: TGCGCCAGCAGCTTCCAGAGCGGGACTGAAGCTTTCTTT; CDR3 protein: CASSFQSGTEAFF
J gene: TRBJ1-6; D gene: TRBD1; V gene: TRBV2; clone size: -; CDR3 DNA: TGTGCCAGACAGGGGTTGGGGTCACCCCTCCACTTT; CDR3 protein: CARQGLGSPLHF
J gene: TRBJ2-7; D gene: -; V gene: TRBV28; clone size: once; CDR3 DNA: TGTGCCAGCAGTTTGCGGGGCTACGAGCAGTACTTC; CDR3 protein: CASSLRGYEQYF
J gene: TRBJ2-1; D gene: -; V gene: TRBV12-3/TRBV12-4; clone size: -; CDR3 DNA: TGTGCTAGCACCACAGGGTACAATGAGCAGTTCTTC; CDR3 protein: CASTTGYNEQFF
J gene: TRBJ2-1; D gene: TRBD2; V gene: TRBV6-2/TRBV6-3; clone size: -; CDR3 DNA: TGTGCCAGCAGCCTCATCTTGGCGGGGGGCCCGCGTGAGCAGTTCTTC; CDR3 protein: CASSLILAGGPREQFF